One and the same sample provided the 2 T cell receptor beta chains below, sequenced in a study of response to subunit inactivated influenza vaccine. One entry per CDR3 protein results from TCRdb running MiXCR on the RT-PCR reads. The sample contains about 540,000 distinct CDR3 sequences, roughly 23% of which appear only once. The same sample was also studied in work on T cells expressing NK-cell markers. Per that study: 5'RACE template switching with UMIs produced the TCR beta cDNA.

Sequenced here: CD4+ T cells sorted from PBMCs, sampled about 12 days after vaccination. The receptors here all came from a man in his fifties who received an inactivated influenza vaccine.

This clonotype was found a few times. This chain uses TRBV29-1 with TRBJ2-1; 12 bases align to TRBD2. From germline, CDR1 is SQVTM and CDR2 ANQGSEA. J was trimmed by 13 bases and V by 1 base; bases with no gene match: 5. This CDR3 contains 13 residues. The CDR3 sequence is CSVEGTSGRSQFF. In DNA, the CDR3 is TGCAGCGTTGAAGGTACTAGCGGGAGGTCACAGTTCTTC.

There are a few counts of this clonotype. This rearrangement joins TRBV2 to TRBJ1-5; weak D call: TRBD1 (6 bases). With 4 bases removed from V and 7 bases from J, the gap between germline ends came to 11 bases. CDR1 SNHLY and CDR2 FYNNEI come from the germline V gene. This CDR3 comprises 13 residues. The CDR3 spells CASSVTGYQPQHF. CDR3 nucleotides: TGTGCCAGCAGTGTAACAGGGTACCAGCCCCAGCATTTT.